This T cell receptor (beta chain) was captured in a study of OX40 agonist ivuxolimab in advanced cancers. Clones were sequenced by immunoSEQ multiplex PCR, and TCRdb holds only the in-frame ones, with some missing. Seen here are approximately 74,000 clones, around nine tenths observed once, and the top ten hold approximately 0.27%. The CDR3 has 15 amino acids. The trim removed 4 bases at V and 3 bases at J, leaving 7 bases unmatched. Germline values: CDR1 SGHRS, CDR2 YFSETQ. The material sequenced was CD4+ or CD8+ T cells sorted from blood, taken in a trial of the OX40 agonist ivuxolimab. The chain combines TRBV5-1 with TRBJ2-1; TRBD1 agrees at 7 bases. The receptor was derived from an adult with an advanced solid tumor such as melanoma, head and neck, liver or kidney cancer. CDR3 sequence reads: CASSTSGQDYNEQFF. The CDR3 DNA follows: TGCGCCAGCAGCACGAGCGGACAGGACTACAATGAGCAGTTCTTC.